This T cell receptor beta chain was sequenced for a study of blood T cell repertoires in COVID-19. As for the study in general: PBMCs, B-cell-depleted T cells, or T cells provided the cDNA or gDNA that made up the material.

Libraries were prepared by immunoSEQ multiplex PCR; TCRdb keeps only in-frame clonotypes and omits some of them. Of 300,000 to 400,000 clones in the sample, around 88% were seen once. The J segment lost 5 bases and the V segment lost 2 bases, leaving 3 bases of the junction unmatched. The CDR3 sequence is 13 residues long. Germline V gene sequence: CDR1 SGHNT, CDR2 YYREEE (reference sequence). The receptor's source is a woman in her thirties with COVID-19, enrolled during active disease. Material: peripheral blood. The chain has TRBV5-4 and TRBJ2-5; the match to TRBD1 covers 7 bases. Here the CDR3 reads CASSLQGMETQYF. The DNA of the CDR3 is TGTGCCAGCAGCTTACAGGGGATGGAGACCCAGTACTTC.